A single TCR beta chain is shown here with its context. The PCR contained 60 Vbeta and 13 Jbeta primers. Only in-frame clones appear in the TCRdb table, and some are missing; sequencing was by immunoSEQ multiplex PCR. Of about 140,000 clones in the sample, roughly three quarters were seen once. The CDR3 has 13 amino acids. Germline V gene lookup returns CDR1 MNHEY and CDR2 SVGAGI. V was clipped by 7 bases and J by 10 bases; unmatched bases: 12. This record belongs to a study of cytomegalovirus exposure and HLA in healthy donors. This clonotype was sampled from a man between 18 and 29 years old in good health and CMV-seronegative. The sequencing input was PBMCs. The chain joins TRBV6-5 to TRBJ1-1; 7 nucleotides align to TRBD1. The CDR3 coding sequence is TGTGCCAGCACTACAATTCCAGGGGGGCGAGCTTTCTTT. Translated: CASTTIPGGRAFF.